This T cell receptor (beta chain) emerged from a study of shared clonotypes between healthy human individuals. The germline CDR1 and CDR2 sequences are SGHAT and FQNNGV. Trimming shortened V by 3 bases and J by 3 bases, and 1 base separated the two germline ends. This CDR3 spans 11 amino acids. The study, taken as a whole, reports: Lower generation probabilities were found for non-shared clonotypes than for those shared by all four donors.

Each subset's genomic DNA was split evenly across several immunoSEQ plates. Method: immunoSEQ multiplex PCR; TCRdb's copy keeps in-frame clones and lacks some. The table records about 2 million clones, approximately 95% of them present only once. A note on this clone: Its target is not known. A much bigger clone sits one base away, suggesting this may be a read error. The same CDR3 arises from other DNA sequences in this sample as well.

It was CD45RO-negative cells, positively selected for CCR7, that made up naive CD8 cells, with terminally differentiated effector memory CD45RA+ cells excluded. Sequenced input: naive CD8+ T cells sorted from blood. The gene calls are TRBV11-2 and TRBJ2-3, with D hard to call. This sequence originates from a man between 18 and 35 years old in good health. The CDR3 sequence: CASSLTDTQYF. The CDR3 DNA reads TGTGCCAGCAGCTTGACAGATACGCAGTATTTT.